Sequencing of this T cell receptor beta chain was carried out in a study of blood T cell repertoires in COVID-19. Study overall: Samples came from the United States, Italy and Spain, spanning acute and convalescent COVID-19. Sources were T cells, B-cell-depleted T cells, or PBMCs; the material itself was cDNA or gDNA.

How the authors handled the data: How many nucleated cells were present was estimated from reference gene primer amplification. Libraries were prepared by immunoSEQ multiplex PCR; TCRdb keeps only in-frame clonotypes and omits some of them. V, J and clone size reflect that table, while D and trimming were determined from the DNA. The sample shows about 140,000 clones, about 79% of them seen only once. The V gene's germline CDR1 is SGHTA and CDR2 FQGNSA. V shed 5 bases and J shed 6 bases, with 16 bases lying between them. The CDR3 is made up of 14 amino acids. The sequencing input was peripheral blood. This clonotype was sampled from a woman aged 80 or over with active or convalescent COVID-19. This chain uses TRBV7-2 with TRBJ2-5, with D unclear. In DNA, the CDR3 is TGTGCCAGCAGCCTTGACACAGCTCGTCAGACCCAGTACTTC. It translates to CASSLDTARQTQYF.